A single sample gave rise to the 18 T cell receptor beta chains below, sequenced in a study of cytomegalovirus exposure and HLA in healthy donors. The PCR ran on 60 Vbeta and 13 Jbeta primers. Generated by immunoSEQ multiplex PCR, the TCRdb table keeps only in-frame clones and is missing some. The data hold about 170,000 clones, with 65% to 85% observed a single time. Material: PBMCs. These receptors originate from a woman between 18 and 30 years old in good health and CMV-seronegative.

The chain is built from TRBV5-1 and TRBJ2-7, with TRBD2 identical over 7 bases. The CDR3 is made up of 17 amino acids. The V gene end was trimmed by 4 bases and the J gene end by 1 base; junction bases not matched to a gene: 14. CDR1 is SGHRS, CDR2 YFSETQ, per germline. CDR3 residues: CASSPPASGALSYEQYF. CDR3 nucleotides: TGCGCCAGCAGCCCCCCGGCGAGCGGGGCCCTGTCCTACGAGCAGTACTTC.

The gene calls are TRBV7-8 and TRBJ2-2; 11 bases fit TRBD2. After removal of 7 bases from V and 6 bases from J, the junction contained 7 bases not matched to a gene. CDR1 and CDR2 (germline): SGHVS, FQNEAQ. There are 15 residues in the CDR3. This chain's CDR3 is CASNLLAGGSGELFF. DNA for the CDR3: TGTGCCAGCAATCTGTTAGCGGGAGGGTCCGGGGAGCTGTTTTTT.

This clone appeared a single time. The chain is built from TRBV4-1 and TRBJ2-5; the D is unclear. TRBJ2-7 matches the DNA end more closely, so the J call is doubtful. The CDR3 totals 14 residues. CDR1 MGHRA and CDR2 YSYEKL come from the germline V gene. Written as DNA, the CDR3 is TGCGCCAGCAGCCAAGAGTGGGCAACCTACGAGCAGTACTTC. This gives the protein CASSQEWATYEQYF.

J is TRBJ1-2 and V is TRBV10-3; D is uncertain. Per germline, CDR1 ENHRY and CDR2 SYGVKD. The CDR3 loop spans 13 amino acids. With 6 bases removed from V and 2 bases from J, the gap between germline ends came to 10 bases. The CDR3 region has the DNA TGTGCCATCAGGGATCTAGAGAACTATGGCTACACCTTC. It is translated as CAIRDLENYGYTF.

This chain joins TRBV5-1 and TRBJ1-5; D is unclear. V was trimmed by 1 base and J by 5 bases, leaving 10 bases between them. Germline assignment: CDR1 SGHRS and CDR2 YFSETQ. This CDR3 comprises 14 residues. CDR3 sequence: CASSLWPGDQPQHF. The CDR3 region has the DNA TGCGCCAGCAGCTTGTGGCCTGGAGATCAGCCCCAGCATTTT.

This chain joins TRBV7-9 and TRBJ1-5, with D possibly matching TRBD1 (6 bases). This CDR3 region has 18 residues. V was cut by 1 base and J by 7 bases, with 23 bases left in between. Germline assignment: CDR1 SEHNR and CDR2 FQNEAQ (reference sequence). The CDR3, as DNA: TGTGCCAGCAGCTTAGGGGGGGGACAAGGGGAAACGGGGCAGCCCCAGCATTTT. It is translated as CASSLGGGQGETGQPQHF.

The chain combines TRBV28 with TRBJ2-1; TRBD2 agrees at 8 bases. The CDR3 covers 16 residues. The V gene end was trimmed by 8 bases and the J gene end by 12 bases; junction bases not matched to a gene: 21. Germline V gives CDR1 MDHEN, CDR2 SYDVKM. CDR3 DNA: TGTGCCAGCTCCCTGGGGGGGACTAGTATTTCCCTAGTGCAGTTCTTC. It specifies CASSLGGTSISLVQFF. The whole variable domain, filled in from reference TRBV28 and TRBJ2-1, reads DVKVTQSSRYLVKRTGEKVFLECVQDMDHENMFWYRQDPGLGLRLIYFSYDVKMKEKGDIPEGYSVSREKKERFSLILESASTNQTSMYLCASSLGGTSISLVQFFGPGTRLTVL.

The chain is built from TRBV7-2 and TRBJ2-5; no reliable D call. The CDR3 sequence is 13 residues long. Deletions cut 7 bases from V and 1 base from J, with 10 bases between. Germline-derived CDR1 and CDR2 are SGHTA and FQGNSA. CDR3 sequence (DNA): TGTGCCAGCACCATTTGGGCCCAAGAGACCCAGTACTTC. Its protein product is CASTIWAQETQYF.

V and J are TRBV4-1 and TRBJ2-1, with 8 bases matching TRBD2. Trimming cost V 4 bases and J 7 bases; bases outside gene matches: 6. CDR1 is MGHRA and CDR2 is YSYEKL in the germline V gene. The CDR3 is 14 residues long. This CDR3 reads CASSRWTGGNEQFF. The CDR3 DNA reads TGCGCCAGCAGCCGGTGGACGGGGGGGAATGAGCAGTTCTTC.

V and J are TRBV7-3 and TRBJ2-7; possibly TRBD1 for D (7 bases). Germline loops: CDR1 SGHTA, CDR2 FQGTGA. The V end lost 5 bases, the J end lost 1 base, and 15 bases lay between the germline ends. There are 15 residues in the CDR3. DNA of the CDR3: TGTGCCAGCAGCCGGTCAGGGGGAGGTTCCTACGAGCAGTACTTC. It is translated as CASSRSGGGSYEQYF.

The chain's CDR3 is CASSSRAGANVLTF. CDR3 DNA sequence: TGTGCCAGCAGTTCGAGGGCTGGGGCCAACGTCCTGACTTTC. The J gene is TRBJ2-6, the V gene TRBV28; maybe TRBD2 (5 bases). The CDR3 length is 14 residues. Trimming removed 4 bases at V and 2 bases at J, with 6 bases between. Per the germline V gene, CDR1 is MDHEN and CDR2 is SYDVKM.

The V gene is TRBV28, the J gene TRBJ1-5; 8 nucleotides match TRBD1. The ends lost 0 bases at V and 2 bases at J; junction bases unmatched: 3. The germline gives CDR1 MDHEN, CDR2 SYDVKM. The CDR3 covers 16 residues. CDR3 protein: CASSLWQGAGNQPQHF. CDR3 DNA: TGTGCCAGCAGTTTATGGCAGGGGGCAGGCAATCAGCCCCAGCATTTT.

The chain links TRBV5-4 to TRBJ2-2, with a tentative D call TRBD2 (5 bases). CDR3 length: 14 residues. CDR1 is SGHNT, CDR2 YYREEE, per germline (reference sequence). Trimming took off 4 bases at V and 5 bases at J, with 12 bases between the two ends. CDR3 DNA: TGTGCCAGCAGCCCGAGAGGGAATACCGGGGAGCTGTTTTTT. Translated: CASSPRGNTGELFF. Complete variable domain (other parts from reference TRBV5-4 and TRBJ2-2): ETGVTQSPTHLIKTRGQQVTLRCSSQSGHNTVSWYQQALGQGPQFIFQYYREEENGRGNFPPRFSGLQFPNYSSELNVNALELDDSALYLCASSPRGNTGELFFGEGSRLTVL.

Here the CDR3 DNA reads TGTGCCAGTAGTATAGTAGGACAGGGAGGCGACGAGCAGTACTTC. This gives the protein CASSIVGQGGDEQYF. The V gene is TRBV19, the J gene TRBJ2-7, with TRBD1 identical over 8 bases. The V and J ends lost 1 base and 5 bases, in that order; junction bases with no gene match: 7. The CDR3 consists of 15 residues. The germline V gene has CDR1 LNHDA and CDR2 SQIVND (reference sequence).

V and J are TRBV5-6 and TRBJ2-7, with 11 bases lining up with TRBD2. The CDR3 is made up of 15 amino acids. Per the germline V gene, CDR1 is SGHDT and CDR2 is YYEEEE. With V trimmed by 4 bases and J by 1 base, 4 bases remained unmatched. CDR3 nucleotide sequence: TGTGCCAGCAGCCAGGGACTAGCGGCTTCCTACGAGCAGTACTTC. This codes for CASSQGLAASYEQYF.

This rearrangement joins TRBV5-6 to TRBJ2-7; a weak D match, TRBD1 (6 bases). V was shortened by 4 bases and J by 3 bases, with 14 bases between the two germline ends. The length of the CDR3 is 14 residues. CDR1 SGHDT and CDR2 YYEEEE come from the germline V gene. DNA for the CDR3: TGTGCCAGCAGCCGACAGGCGACCCACTACGAGCAGTACTTC. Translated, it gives CASSRQATHYEQYF.

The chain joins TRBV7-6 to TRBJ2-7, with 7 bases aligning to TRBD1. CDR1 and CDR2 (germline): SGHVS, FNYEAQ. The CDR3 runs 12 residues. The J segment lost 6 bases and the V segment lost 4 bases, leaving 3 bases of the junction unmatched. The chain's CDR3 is CASSSTGLEQYF. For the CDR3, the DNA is TGTGCCAGCAGCTCGACAGGGCTCGAGCAGTACTTC.

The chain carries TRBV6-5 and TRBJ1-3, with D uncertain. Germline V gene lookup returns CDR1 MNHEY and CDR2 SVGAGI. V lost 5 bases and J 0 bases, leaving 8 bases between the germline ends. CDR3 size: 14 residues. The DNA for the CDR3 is TGTGCCAGCAGTCTAGCTGGCTCTGGAAACACCATATATTTT. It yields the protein CASSLAGSGNTIYF.